These T cell receptor beta chains were read from a single sample in a study of response to subunit inactivated influenza vaccine. TCRdb analysed the RT-PCR reads with MiXCR anew, one entry per CDR3 protein. This table has fewer than 350,000 distinct CDR3 sequences, 21% appearing once. Source: PBMCs from blood, taken roughly 20 months after vaccination. The receptors stem from a man aged 50 to 75 who received an inactivated influenza vaccine. CDR3s include the opening cysteine and the closing phenylalanine or tryptophan. D genes are given only for firm matches. Size is omitted from some rows. Given values are once, few, many or a class for expanded clones.

TRBV9	NA	few	TRBJ1-3	CASSVEGVTGNTIYF	TGTGCCAGCAGCGTAGAGGGTGTGACTGGAAACACCATATATTTT
TRBV24-1	TRBD1	NA	TRBJ2-1	CATSDSGTGEHNEQFF	TGTGCCACCAGTGACAGTGGGACAGGGGAGCACAATGAGCAGTTCTTC
TRBV5-1	NA	few	TRBJ2-3	CASSPGTPSTDTQYF	TGCGCCAGCAGCCCCGGGACGCCTAGCACAGATACGCAGTATTTT
TRBV5-1	TRBD1	few	TRBJ2-7	CASSLSPQGANEQYF	TGCGCCAGCAGCTTGTCCCCACAGGGGGCGAACGAGCAGTACTTC
TRBV24-1	TRBD1	NA	TRBJ2-2	CATRDPGQGANTGELFF	TGTGCCACCAGAGATCCGGGACAGGGTGCAAACACCGGGGAGCTGTTTTTT
TRBV12-3/TRBV12-4	TRBD1	many	TRBJ2-7	CASSSRDSSHEQYF	TGTGCCAGCAGTAGCCGGGACAGCTCCCACGAGCAGTACTTC
TRBV15	NA	few	TRBJ2-1	CATSAEIYNEQFF	TGTGCCACCAGCGCGGAGATCTACAATGAGCAGTTCTTC
TRBV30	NA	NA	TRBJ2-7	CAFGGSDSYEQYF	TGTGCCTTCGGGGGTAGCGACTCCTACGAGCAGTACTTC
TRBV7-2	NA	many	TRBJ1-4	CASSLASTEKLFF	TGTGCCAGCAGCTTAGCAAGCACAGAAAAACTGTTTTTT
TRBV28	NA	few	TRBJ2-5	CASRASWGETQYF	TGTGCCAGCCGGGCTTCGTGGGGCGAGACCCAGTACTTC
TRBV5-1	TRBD2	NA	TRBJ2-3	CASSLAPSGSSTDTQYF	TGCGCCAGCAGCTTGGCCCCTAGCGGGAGCTCCACAGATACGCAGTATTTT
TRBV20-1	TRBD2	few	TRBJ2-3	CSARGLAGIQTDTQYF	TGCAGTGCTCGGGGACTAGCGGGAATCCAGACAGATACGCAGTATTTT
TRBV5-1	TRBD1	NA	TRBJ2-1	CASSWVGTGYNEQFF	TGCGCCAGCAGTTGGGTGGGGACAGGGTACAATGAGCAGTTCTTC
TRBV12-3/TRBV12-4	TRBD1	NA	TRBJ2-4	CASSLRDRGRSVQYF	TGTGCCAGCAGTTTAAGGGACAGGGGGCGTTCAGTTCAGTACTTC
TRBV5-5	NA	few	TRBJ2-2	CASSRLAGELFF	TGTGCCAGCAGCCGGTTGGCCGGGGAGCTGTTTTTT
TRBV4-1	NA	few	TRBJ2-4	CASSQDPVGYIQYF	TGCGCCAGCAGCCAGGACCCCGTAGGGTACATTCAGTACTTC
TRBV3-1	TRBD1	NA	TRBJ1-4	CASSDRGLDEKLFF	TGTGCCAGCAGCGACAGGGGTTTAGACGAAAAACTGTTTTTT
TRBV6-2/TRBV6-3	NA	many	TRBJ1-5	CASSYHYSNQPQHF	TGTGCCAGCAGTTACCACTATAGCAATCAGCCCCAGCATTTT
TRBV6-5	NA	NA	TRBJ1-1	CASSYSGWSEAFF	TGTGCCAGCAGTTACTCCGGTTGGAGTGAAGCTTTCTTT
TRBV28	TRBD1	few	TRBJ1-5	CASSLGTGFQPQHF	TGTGCCAGCAGTTTGGGGACAGGGTTCCAGCCCCAGCATTTT
TRBV12-3/TRBV12-4	NA	NA	TRBJ2-1	CASSFLNGGHNEQFF	TGTGCCAGCAGTTTTTTGAACGGGGGGCACAATGAGCAGTTCTTC
TRBV7-9	NA	NA	TRBJ2-3	CASSYPGLTSTDTQYF	TGTGCCAGCAGCTATCCCGGACTAACTAGCACAGATACGCAGTATTTT
TRBV2	NA	few	TRBJ2-1	CASSALNEQFF	TGTGCCAGCAGTGCCCTAAATGAGCAGTTCTTC
TRBV10-3	NA	few	TRBJ1-2	CAIANSNYGYTF	TGTGCCATCGCTAACAGTAACTATGGCTACACCTTC
TRBV4-3	NA	NA	TRBJ1-2	CASSQDFRTAIYGYTF	TGCGCCAGCAGCCAAGATTTTAGGACAGCAATCTATGGCTACACCTTC
TRBV3-1	NA	few	TRBJ1-2	CASSQDGQGHGYTF	TGTGCCAGCAGCCAAGACGGCCAGGGGCATGGCTACACCTTC
TRBV4-3	NA	few	TRBJ1-2	CASSREATDYGYTF	TGCGCCAGCAGCCGGGAAGCGACAGACTATGGCTACACCTTC
TRBV12-3/TRBV12-4	NA	NA	TRBJ1-2	CASSLSDRTYGYTF	TGTGCCAGCAGTTTATCCGACAGGACCTATGGCTACACCTTC
TRBV9	TRBD2	NA	TRBJ2-2	CASSVAGGGTGELFF	TGTGCCAGCAGCGTAGCTGGGGGGGGCACCGGGGAGCTGTTTTTT
TRBV28	TRBD2	NA	TRBJ2-2	CASSLRAQRGTGELFF	TGTGCCAGCAGTTTAAGGGCCCAGCGGGGGACCGGGGAGCTGTTTTTT
TRBV2	NA	many	TRBJ1-2	CASSTPGSSANYGYTF	TGTGCCAGCAGTACTCCGGGATCCTCAGCTAACTATGGCTACACCTTC
TRBV4-2	TRBD1	NA	TRBJ1-6	CASSQGGERGLRSPLHF	TGTGCCAGCAGCCAAGGGGGTGAGAGGGGGCTGCGGTCACCCCTCCACTTT
TRBV4-1	NA	NA	TRBJ2-7	CASSQGSSEQYF	TGCGCCAGCAGCCAAGGATCAAGCGAGCAGTACTTC
TRBV5-1	TRBD1	few	TRBJ1-3	CASSSGTALGNTIYF	TGCGCCAGCAGTTCCGGGACAGCACTAGGAAACACCATATATTTT
TRBV27	NA	many	TRBJ1-2	CASRPRDFYGYTF	TGTGCCAGCAGACCCAGGGACTTCTATGGCTACACCTTC
TRBV14	NA	NA	TRBJ2-1	CASSRLLGEQFF	TGTGCCAGCAGTCGACTTCTAGGGGAGCAGTTCTTC
TRBV28	NA	NA	TRBJ2-7	CASRVTGSYEQYF	TGTGCCAGCAGGGTGACAGGAAGCTACGAGCAGTACTTC